This entry describes one T cell receptor beta chain. What it recognizes is unknown. The CDR3 totals 16 residues. With 5 bases clipped from V and 0 bases from J, the junction kept 6 bases outside the gene matches. Germline V CDR1 and CDR2: LNHDA, SQIVND (reference sequence). The data were produced by immunoSEQ multiplex PCR, yet TCRdb's version contains in-frame clones alone and is incomplete. The sample has 60,000 to 90,000 clones, over 70% seen once. This specimen comes from a study of OX40 agonist ivuxolimab in advanced cancers. On the study more broadly: Aged roughly 20 to 85 with a mean of approximately 60 years, they were more than 80% male. Study-level points and caveats: Some nonresponders likewise displayed low normalized T-cell clonal expansion. Among T cells, CD8+ cells averaged more expanded clones than CD4+ cells.

Cycle 7 day 1, cycle 4 day 1, and baseline were the timepoints at which blood was sampled. Source: CD4+ or CD8+ T cells sorted from blood, taken in a trial of the OX40 agonist ivuxolimab. This TCR was sampled from an adult with an advanced solid tumor such as melanoma, head and neck, liver or kidney cancer. The J gene is TRBJ1-3, the V gene TRBV19, with 8 bases that match TRBD1. The DNA of the CDR3 is TGTGCCAGTAGTCCCCGGGACAGGATCTCTGGAAACACCATATATTTT. It specifies CASSPRDRISGNTIYF.